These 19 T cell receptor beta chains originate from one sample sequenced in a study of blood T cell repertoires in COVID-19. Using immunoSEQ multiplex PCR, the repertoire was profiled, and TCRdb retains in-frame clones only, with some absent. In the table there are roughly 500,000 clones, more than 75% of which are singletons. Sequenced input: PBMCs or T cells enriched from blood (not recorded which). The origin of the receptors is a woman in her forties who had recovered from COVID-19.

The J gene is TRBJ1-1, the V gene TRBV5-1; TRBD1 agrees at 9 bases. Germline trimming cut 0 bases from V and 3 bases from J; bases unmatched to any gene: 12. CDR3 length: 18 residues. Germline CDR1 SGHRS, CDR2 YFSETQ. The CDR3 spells CASSLGTGGHYRHTEAFF. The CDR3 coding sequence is TGCGCCAGCAGCTTGGGTACAGGGGGCCATTACCGCCACACTGAAGCTTTCTTT.

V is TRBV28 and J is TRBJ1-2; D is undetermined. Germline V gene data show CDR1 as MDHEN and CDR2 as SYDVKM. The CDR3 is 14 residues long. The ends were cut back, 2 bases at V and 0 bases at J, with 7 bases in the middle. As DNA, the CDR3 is TGTGCCAGCAGTTTACCTTCTGCTAACTATGGCTACACCTTC. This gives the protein CASSLPSANYGYTF.

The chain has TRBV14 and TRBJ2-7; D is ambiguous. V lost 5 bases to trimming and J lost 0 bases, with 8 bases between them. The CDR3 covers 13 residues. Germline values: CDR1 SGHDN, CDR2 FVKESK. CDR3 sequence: CASSALSSYEQYF. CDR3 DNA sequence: TGTGCCAGCAGCGCGCTTAGCTCCTACGAGCAGTACTTC. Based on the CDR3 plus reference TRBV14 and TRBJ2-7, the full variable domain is EAGVTQFPSHSVIEKGQTVTLRCDPISGHDNLYWYRRVMGKEIKFLLHFVKESKQDESGMPNNRFLAERTGGTYSTLKVQPAELEDSGVYFCASSALSSYEQYFGPGTRLTVT.

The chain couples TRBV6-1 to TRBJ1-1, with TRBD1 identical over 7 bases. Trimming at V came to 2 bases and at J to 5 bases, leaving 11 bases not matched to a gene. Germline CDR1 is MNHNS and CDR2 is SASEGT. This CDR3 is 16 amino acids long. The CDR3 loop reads CASSETLRGRGTEAFF. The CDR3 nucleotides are TGTGCCAGCAGTGAAACCCTAAGGGGGCGAGGGACTGAAGCTTTCTTT.

The CDR3 region is CASSPGQANYEQYF. The DNA for the CDR3 is TGTGCCAGCAGCCCAGGACAGGCCAACTACGAGCAGTACTTC. The rearrangement links TRBV11-2 to TRBJ2-7, with 7 nucleotides matching TRBD1. The germline CDR1 and CDR2 sequences are SGHAT and FQNNGV. Losses at the gene ends were 5 bases for V and 3 bases for J; bases not matched to a gene: 7. The CDR3 totals 14 residues.

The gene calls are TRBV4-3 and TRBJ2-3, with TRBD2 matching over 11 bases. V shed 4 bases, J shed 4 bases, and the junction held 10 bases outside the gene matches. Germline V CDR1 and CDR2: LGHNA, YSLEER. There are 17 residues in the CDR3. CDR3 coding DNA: TGCGCCAGCAGCCCAATGGGTAGCGGGAGGGGACCAGATACGCAGTATTTT. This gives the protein CASSPMGSGRGPDTQYF.

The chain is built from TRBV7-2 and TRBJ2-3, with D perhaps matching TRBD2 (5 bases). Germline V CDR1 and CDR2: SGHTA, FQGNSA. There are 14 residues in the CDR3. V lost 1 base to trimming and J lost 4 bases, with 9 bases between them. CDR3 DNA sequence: TGTGCCAGCAGCTTAGGGACGGGGTCAGATACGCAGTATTTT. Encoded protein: CASSLGTGSDTQYF.

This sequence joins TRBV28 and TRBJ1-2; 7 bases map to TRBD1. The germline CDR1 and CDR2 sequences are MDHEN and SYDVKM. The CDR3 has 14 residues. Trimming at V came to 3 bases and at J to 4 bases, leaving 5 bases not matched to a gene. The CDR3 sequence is CASSLTGRFYGYTF. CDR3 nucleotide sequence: TGTGCCAGCAGTTTGACAGGGAGGTTCTATGGCTACACCTTC.

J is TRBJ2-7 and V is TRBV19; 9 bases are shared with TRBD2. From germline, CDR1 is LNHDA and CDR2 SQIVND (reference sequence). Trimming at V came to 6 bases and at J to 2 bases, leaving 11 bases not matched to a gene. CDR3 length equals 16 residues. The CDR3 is CASRMWGREGAYEQYF. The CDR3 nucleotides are TGTGCCAGTAGGATGTGGGGGCGGGAGGGAGCCTACGAGCAGTACTTC.

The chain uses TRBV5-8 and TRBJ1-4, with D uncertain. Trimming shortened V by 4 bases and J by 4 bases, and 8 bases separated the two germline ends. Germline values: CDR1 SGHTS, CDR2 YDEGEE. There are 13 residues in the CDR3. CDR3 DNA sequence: TGTGCCAGCAGCCCCATGAGTAATGAAAAACTGTTTTTT. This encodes CASSPMSNEKLFF.

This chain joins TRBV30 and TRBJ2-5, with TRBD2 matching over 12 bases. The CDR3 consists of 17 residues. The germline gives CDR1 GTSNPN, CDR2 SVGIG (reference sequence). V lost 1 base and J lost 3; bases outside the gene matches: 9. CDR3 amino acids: CAWSASRTSGTKETQYF. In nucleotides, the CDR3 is TGTGCCTGGAGTGCCTCCCGGACTAGCGGGACAAAAGAGACCCAGTACTTC.

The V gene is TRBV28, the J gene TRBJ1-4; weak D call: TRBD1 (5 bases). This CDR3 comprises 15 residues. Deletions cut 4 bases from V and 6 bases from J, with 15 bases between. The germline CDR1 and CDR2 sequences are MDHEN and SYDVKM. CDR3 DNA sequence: TGTGCCAGCAGTTCCCCATGGGGGGGTCATGAAAAACTGTTTTTT. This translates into CASSSPWGGHEKLFF.

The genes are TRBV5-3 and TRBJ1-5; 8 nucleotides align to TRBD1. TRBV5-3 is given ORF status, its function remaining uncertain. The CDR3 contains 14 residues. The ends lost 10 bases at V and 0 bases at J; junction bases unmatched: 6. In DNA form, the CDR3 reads TGTGCCGGCAGGGGGCGGGATAGCAATCAGCCCCAGCATTTT. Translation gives CAGRGRDSNQPQHF.

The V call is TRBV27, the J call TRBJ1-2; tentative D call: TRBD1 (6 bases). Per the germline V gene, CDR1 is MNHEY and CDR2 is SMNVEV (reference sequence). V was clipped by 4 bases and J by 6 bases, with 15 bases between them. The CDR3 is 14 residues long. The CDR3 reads CASSSENRVNGYTF. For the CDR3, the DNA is TGTGCCAGCAGTTCCGAAAACAGGGTGAATGGCTACACCTTC.

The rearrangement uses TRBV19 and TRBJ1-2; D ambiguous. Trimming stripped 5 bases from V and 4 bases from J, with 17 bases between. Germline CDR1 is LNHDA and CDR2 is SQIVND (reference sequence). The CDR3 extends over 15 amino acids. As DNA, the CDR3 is TGTGCCAGTAGTGTGAGGCGGGTCCTGGCCTATGGCTACACCTTC. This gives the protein CASSVRRVLAYGYTF.

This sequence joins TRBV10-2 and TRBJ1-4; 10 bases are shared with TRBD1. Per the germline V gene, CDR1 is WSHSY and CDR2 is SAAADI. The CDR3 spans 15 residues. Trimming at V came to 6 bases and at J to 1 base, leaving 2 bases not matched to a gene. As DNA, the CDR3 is TGCGCCAGCAGGGACAGGGGGGGAACTAATGAAAAACTGTTTTTT. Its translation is CASRDRGGTNEKLFF.

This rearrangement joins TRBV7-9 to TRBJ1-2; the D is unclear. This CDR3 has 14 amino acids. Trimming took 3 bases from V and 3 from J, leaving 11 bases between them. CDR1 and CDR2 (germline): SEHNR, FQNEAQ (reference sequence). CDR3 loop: CASSFERDYYGYTF. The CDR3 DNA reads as TGTGCCAGCAGCTTTGAGAGGGATTACTATGGCTACACCTTC.

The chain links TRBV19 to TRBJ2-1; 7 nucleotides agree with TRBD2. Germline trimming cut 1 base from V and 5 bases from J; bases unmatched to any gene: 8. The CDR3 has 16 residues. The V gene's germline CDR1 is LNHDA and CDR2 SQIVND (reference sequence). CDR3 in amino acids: CASSIAGGSINNEQFF. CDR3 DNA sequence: TGTGCCAGTAGTATAGCCGGGGGGAGTATCAACAATGAGCAGTTCTTC.

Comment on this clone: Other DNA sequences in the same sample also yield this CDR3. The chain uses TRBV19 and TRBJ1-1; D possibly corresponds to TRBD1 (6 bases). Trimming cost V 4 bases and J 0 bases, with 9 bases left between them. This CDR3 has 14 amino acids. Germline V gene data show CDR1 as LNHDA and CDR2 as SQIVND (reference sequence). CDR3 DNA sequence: TGTGCCAGTAGTACCGGACAGTTGAACACTGAAGCTTTCTTT. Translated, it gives CASSTGQLNTEAFF.